This TCR beta chain came from a study of molecular identifiers for immune sequencing clone quantification. Notes on this clonotype: Just one base apart from a much larger clone, this may be a read error.

One entry per CDR3 protein, called by TCRdb with MiXCR from the PCR reads. The table includes more than 450,000 distinct CDR3 sequences, roughly 23% detected once. The length of the CDR3 is 12 residues. The germline CDR1 and CDR2 sequences are MNHNS and SASEGT. This clonotype was sampled from a human donor in good health. Some libraries in this study had Jurkat cell RNA spiked in. Sequencing used naive CD8+ T cells from blood, with Jurkat cell RNA spiked in. Indicated subset: FACS-sorted CD8+CD4-CCR7+CD45RA+ naive T cells. This chain links TRBV6-1 with TRBJ2-7; D possibly corresponds to TRBD2 (6 bases). In nucleotides, the CDR3 is TGTGCCGGCAGTGAAGCGGGTGGCCAGCAGTACTTC. Translating it yields CAGSEAGGQQYF.